These T cell receptor beta chains were read from a single sample in a study of blood T cells in healthy people across ages. TCRdb re-analysed the 5' RACE reads in MiXCR, keeping a single row per CDR3 protein. This table holds around 800,000 distinct CDR3 sequences, about 46% found once. The source material was blood. All receptors derive from a man older than 75 in good health. Each CDR3 is given without its conserved first and last residue. Not all rows give a size; the values are once, few, many and, for expanded clones, a class.

j_call clone_size v_call cdr3_aa
TRBJ1-5 few TRBV12-3/TRBV12-4 ASTLGGSLQPQH
TRBJ2-1 - TRBV12-3/TRBV12-4 ASSYGTSGSPDVQF
TRBJ2-2 once TRBV24-1 ATRGEQVNTGELF
TRBJ2-5 - TRBV20-1 SAGVDGGGETQY
- - TRBV6-1 ASSEVQGYIQY
TRBJ2-5 many TRBV28 ASSTQGPEEETQY
TRBJ1-2 many TRBV7-3 ASSLSGTWAGGYT
TRBJ2-3 - TRBV4-3 ASSQEYSFDTQY
TRBJ1-6 - TRBV7-8 ASSLGTGGPPLH
TRBJ2-3 - TRBV5-1 ASGPSGRSTDTQY
TRBJ2-3 once TRBV6-2/TRBV6-3 ASSYSGVSTDTQY
TRBJ2-7 - TRBV6-6 ASSYSSYERY
TRBJ2-3 - TRBV10-2 ASSLAGVDTQY
TRBJ1-6 few TRBV7-2 ASNPSGGQNSPLH
TRBJ2-1 many TRBV7-2 ASSPQGYSSYNEQF
TRBJ2-7 - TRBV29-1 SVSNSGSRNEQY
- few TRBV7-9 ASSADRGFLGEQY
TRBJ2-1 - TRBV20-1 SARDGTGWDEQF
TRBJ2-3 - TRBV28 ASGTGGRDTQY
TRBJ2-6 - TRBV10-3 AISESIGRSSGANVLT
TRBJ2-1 - TRBV2 ASRIEDWNNEQF
TRBJ1-5 - TRBV2 ASSSDRGWSQPQH
TRBJ2-3 many TRBV4-3 ASSQDVGTPTQY
TRBJ2-2 - TRBV4-2 ASSQGGYGTGELF
TRBJ2-3 few TRBV10-3 AISETKRPSGRGSDTQY
TRBJ2-1 - TRBV6-1 ASSLRIELGEQF
TRBJ2-1 - TRBV20-1 SARRGQGVYEQF
TRBJ1-5 - TRBV20-1 SAGGLQPQH
TRBJ2-1 few TRBV29-1 SVEDNEQF
TRBJ2-4 - TRBV29-1 NGQAIAKNIQY
TRBJ1-4 few TRBV20-1 SATGLGEFNEKLF